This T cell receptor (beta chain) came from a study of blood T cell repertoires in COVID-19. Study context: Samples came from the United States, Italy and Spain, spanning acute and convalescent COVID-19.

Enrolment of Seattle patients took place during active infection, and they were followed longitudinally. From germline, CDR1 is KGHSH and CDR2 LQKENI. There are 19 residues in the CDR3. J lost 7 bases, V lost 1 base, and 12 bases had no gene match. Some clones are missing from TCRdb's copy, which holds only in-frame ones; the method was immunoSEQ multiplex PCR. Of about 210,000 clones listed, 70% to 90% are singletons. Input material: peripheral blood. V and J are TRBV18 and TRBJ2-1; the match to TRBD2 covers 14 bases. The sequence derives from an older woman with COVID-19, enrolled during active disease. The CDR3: CASSPRGTSGSSVSNEQFF. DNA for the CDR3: TGTGCCAGCTCACCACGCGGGACTAGCGGGAGTTCCGTTTCTAATGAGCAGTTCTTC.